This T cell receptor (beta chain) emerged from a study of blood T cell repertoires in COVID-19. Overall study context: COVID-19 samples from acute and convalescent phases originated in the United States, Italy and Spain. PBMCs, B-cell-depleted T cells, or T cells were the source of the cDNA or gDNA that made up the material.

The CDR3 runs to 13 residues. Trimming took 3 bases from V and 8 from J, leaving 13 bases between them. Germline CDR1 reads KGHSH; CDR2 reads LQKENI. Authors' methods: Cell counts per sample came from amplifying reference gene primers. Assay used: immunoSEQ multiplex PCR; TCRdb lists only in-frame clones, some missing. From that table come the V and J calls and clone size; the DNA was used to work out D and trimming. The sample consists of about 220,000 clones, 80% to 85% of them appearing once. The J gene is TRBJ1-2, the V gene TRBV18; D is undetermined. The sequencing sample was made of peripheral blood. The receptor was derived from a woman aged 55-69 years with acute or convalescent COVID-19. The CDR3 is CASSPPGNWGYTF. The CDR3 DNA reads as TGTGCCAGCTCACCCCCGGGGAATTGGGGCTACACCTTC.